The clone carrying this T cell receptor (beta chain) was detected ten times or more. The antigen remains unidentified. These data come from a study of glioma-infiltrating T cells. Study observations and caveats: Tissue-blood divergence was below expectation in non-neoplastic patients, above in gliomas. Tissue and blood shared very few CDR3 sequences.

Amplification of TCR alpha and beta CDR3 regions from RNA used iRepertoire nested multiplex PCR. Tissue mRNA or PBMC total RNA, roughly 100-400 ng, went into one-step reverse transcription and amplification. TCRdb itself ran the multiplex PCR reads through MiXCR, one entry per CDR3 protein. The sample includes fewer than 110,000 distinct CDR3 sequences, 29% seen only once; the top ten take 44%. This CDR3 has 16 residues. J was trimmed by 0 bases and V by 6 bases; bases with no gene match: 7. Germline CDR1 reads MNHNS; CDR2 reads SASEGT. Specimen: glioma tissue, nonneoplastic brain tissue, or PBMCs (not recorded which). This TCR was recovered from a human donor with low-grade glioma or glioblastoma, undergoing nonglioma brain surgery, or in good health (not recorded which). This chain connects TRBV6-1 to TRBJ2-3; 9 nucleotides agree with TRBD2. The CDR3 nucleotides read TGTGCCAGCAGCCTCGGACTAGCGACTAGCACAGATACGCAGTATTTT. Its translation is CASSLGLATSTDTQYF.